This TCR beta chain was found in a study of CD4 and CD8 cells across lung adenocarcinoma regions. Trimming cost V 5 bases and J 0 bases, with 11 bases left between them. Germline V gene sequence: CDR1 MNHNS, CDR2 SASEGT. The CDR3 is made up of 15 amino acids. TCRdb re-called the PCR reads through MiXCR, storing one row per CDR3 protein. The sample contains about 12,000 distinct CDR3 sequences, around half of which appear only once. This clonotype came up many times. This chain uses TRBV6-1 with TRBJ2-1; D gene uncertain. This TCR was recovered from a female donor with lung adenocarcinoma. The CD4 and CD8 labels of this study may be unreliable. Sample: CD8+ T cells from the margin of a lung tumor. As DNA, the CDR3 is TGTGCCAGCAGTAAAGGGTCGAGCTCCTACAATGAGCAGTTCTTC. This codes for CASSKGSSSYNEQFF.